The source of this T cell receptor (beta chain) is a study of beta chain features in type 1 diabetes. The authors reverse transcribed all of the isolated RNA, so sequencing captured expressed TCRB transcripts. Here immunoSEQ multiplex PCR was the method, and the copy in TCRdb shows in-frame clones only, minus some. There are about 320,000 clones in the sample; around 15% occur only once, and more than 6.5% lies in the top ten. This clone was detected a few times. This clonotype was obtained from a man aged 30 to 45 in good health. The sequenced material came from central memory CD4+ T cells from blood.

The CDR3 DNA sequence: TGTGCCAGCAGCGACCGCTCCTACGAGCAGTACTTC. Protein: CASSDRSYEQYF. The chain has TRBV5-4 and TRBJ2-7; D call uncertain. The CDR3 runs to 12 residues. Germline loops: CDR1 SGHNT, CDR2 YYREEE (reference sequence). Trimming removed 4 bases from V and 0 bases from J, with 5 bases in between.